Reported below is one T cell receptor (beta chain). Its matching antigen is unknown. The sample comes from a study of shared clonotypes between healthy human individuals. Overall study: Three plates were used per donor for CD4 naive, three for CD4 memory, two for CD8 naive and one for CD8 memory. Study observations and caveats: Estimated richness was generally greater in naive than memory subsets.

Clones were sequenced by immunoSEQ multiplex PCR, and TCRdb holds only the in-frame ones, with some missing. This table holds over a million clones, about 75% found once. This CDR3 has 13 amino acids. V lost 5 bases to trimming and J lost 5 bases, with 12 bases between them. The germline V gene encodes CDR1 SGHTA and CDR2 FQGTGA. CD45RA-negative memory and CD45RA+ naive subsets were split from the CD4+ cells. V usage is TRBV7-3 and J usage is TRBJ2-5; D is uncertain. The sequence came from a man between 18 and 29 years old in good health. The sequenced sample was memory CD4+ T cells sorted from blood. The subset here: CD45RA-negative fraction. The CDR3 DNA is TGTGCCAGCAGCCCTGACCCGGGCGAGACCCAGTACTTC. Translating gives CASSPDPGETQYF.